This T cell receptor beta chain was obtained from a study of blood T cell repertoires in COVID-19. In the study overall: Sites in the United States, Italy and Spain provided acute and convalescent COVID-19 samples. PBMCs, B-cell-depleted T cells, or T cells provided the cDNA or gDNA that made up the material.

The participants were between roughly 18 and 100 years old and came from under 25 US areas. Here immunoSEQ multiplex PCR was the method, and the copy in TCRdb shows in-frame clones only, minus some. The sample lists around 180,000 clones, more than 75% occurring once. The germline gives CDR1 KGHSH, CDR2 LQKENI. With 2 bases removed from V and 4 bases from J, the gap between germline ends came to 8 bases. The CDR3 is made up of 13 amino acids. Sequenced material: PBMCs or T cells enriched from blood (not recorded which). This sequence was found in a woman aged 50 to 60 with acute COVID-19. The chain combines TRBV18 with TRBJ1-1; D is unresolved. The CDR3 nucleotides read TGTGCCAGCTCACCAATACAGATCACTGAAGCTTTCTTT. It specifies CASSPIQITEAFF.